This T cell receptor beta chain derives from a study of blood T cell repertoires in COVID-19. Study-level background: Some COVID-19 samples were acute and others convalescent; all came from the United States, Italy and Spain. Sources were T cells, B-cell-depleted T cells, or PBMCs; the material itself was cDNA or gDNA.

Germline CDR1 is SEHNR and CDR2 is FQNEAQ (reference sequence). Trimming left V 5 bases short and J 4 bases short, with 17 bases between. CDR3 length equals 15 residues. Study processing details: For nucleated cells, counts were estimated from reference gene primer amplification. TCRdb's table, derived via immunoSEQ multiplex PCR, lists solely in-frame clones and lacks some. V and J calls plus clone size are reproduced from that table; the DNA served to infer D and trimming. This sample yields some 320,000 clones, of which about 91% are seen a single time; under 8% belongs to the top ten. This receptor was obtained from a woman aged 30 to 39 who had recovered from COVID-19. Input material: peripheral blood. The rearrangement uses TRBV7-9 and TRBJ1-1, with D possibly TRBD1 on 5 matching bases. The CDR3 here is CASSTRALGGTEAFF. The CDR3 region has the DNA TGTGCCAGCAGCACTAGGGCCCTGGGGGGCACTGAAGCTTTCTTT.